This paragraph covers one T cell receptor beta chain sequence. This record comes from a study of blood T cell repertoires in COVID-19. Overall study: T cells, B-cell-depleted T cells, or PBMCs provided the cDNA or gDNA that served as material.

This CDR3 has 14 amino acids. The germline V gene has CDR1 LNHNV and CDR2 YYDKDF (reference sequence). Trimming took off 5 bases at V and 4 bases at J, with 14 bases between the two ends. Using immunoSEQ multiplex PCR, the repertoire was profiled, and TCRdb retains in-frame clones only, with some absent. In the table there are nearly 15,000 clones, about 91% of which are singletons. This receptor was taken from a human donor in a cohort sampled during active COVID-19. The chain recombines TRBV15 with TRBJ1-2; D unresolved. The material sequenced was peripheral blood. The CDR3: CATSRGGVGYGYTF. The DNA for the CDR3 is TGTGCCACCAGCCGAGGAGGAGTTGGCTATGGCTACACCTTC.